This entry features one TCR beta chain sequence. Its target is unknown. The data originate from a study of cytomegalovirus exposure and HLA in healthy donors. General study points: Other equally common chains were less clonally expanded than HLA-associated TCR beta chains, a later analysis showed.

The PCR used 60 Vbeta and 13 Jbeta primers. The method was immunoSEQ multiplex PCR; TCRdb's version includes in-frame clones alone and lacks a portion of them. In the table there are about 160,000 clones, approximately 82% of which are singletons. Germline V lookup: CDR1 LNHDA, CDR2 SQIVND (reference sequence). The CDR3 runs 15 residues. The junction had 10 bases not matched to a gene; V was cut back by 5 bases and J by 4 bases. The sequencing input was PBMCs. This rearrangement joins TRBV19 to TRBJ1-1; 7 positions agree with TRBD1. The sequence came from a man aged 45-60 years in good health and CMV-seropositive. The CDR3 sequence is CASSGVTGEFTEAFF. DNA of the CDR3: TGTGCCAGTAGTGGAGTTACAGGGGAATTCACTGAAGCTTTCTTT.